This T cell receptor beta chain was sequenced during a study of cytomegalovirus exposure and HLA in healthy donors. Study conclusions and caveats: Indistinguishability led to the exclusion of some V segments, TRBV6-2 and TRBV6-3 included. Listed as cytomegalovirus-associated were 150 or so TCR beta chains.

In nominal health when sampled, donors likely had unrecorded immune exposures nonetheless. Both 60 Vbeta primers and 13 Jbeta primers went into the PCR. Clones were sequenced by immunoSEQ multiplex PCR, and TCRdb holds only the in-frame ones, with some missing. Here the sample spans 99,000 or so clones, 60% to 80% being singletons. This clone came up once. Antigen: not known. There are 15 residues in the CDR3. The J segment lost 9 bases and the V segment lost 3 bases, leaving 10 bases of the junction unmatched. Germline CDR1 LNHDA, CDR2 SQIVND (reference sequence). The sample was PBMCs. The TCR comes from a woman in her forties in good health and CMV-seropositive. This chain joins TRBV19 and TRBJ2-1; 8 nucleotides agree with TRBD2. As DNA, the CDR3 is TGTGCCAGTAGTATCCCCGGGACTAGTGGCGGTGAGCAGTTCTTC. This codes for CASSIPGTSGGEQFF. Combining the CDR3 with reference TRBV19 and TRBJ2-1 gives the whole variable domain DGGITQSPKYLFRKEGQNVTLSCEQNLNHDAMYWYRQDPGQGLRLIYYSQIVNDFQKGDIAEGYSVSREKKESFPLTVTSAQKNPTAFYLCASSIPGTSGGEQFFGPGTRLTVL.